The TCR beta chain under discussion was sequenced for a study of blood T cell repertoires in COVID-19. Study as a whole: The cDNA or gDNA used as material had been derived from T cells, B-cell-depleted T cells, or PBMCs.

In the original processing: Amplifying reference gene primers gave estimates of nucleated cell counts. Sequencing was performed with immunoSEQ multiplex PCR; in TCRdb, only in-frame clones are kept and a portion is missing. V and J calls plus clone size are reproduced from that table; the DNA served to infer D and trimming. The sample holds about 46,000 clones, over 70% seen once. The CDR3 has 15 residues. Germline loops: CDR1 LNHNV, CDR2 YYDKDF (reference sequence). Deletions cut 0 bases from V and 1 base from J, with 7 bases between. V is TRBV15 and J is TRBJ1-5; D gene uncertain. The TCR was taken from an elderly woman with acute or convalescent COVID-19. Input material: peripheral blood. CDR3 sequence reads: CATSRDTQSNQPQHF. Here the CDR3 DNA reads TGTGCCACCAGCAGAGATACACAGAGCAATCAGCCCCAGCATTTT.